The subject of this entry is one T cell receptor (beta chain). Its specificity is not known. The data belong to a study of cytomegalovirus exposure and HLA in healthy donors. The CDR3 extends over 16 amino acids. Trimming stripped 0 bases from V and 3 bases from J, with 12 bases between. CDR1 ENHRY and CDR2 SYGVKD come from the germline V gene. Study outcomes and limitations: Reportedly, a later analysis found an Asian-associated ancestry cluster had fewer N-insertions than the roughly 700-donor mean.

Both 60 Vbeta primers and 13 Jbeta primers went into the PCR. The table came from immunoSEQ multiplex PCR; TCRdb's copy has only in-frame clones and leaves some out. The profile covers 85,000 to 130,000 clones, with approximately 80% appearing a single time and roughly 1.5% taken by the ten largest. This TCR was sampled from a man aged 50-60 years in good health and CMV-seronegative. The source material was PBMCs. This chain links TRBV10-3 with TRBJ1-5; D remains ambiguous. CDR3: CAISESRGLDNQPQHF. As DNA, the CDR3 is TGTGCCATCAGTGAGTCGAGAGGGTTGGACAATCAGCCCCAGCATTTT.